These T cell receptor beta chains were read from a single sample in a study of T cells expressing NK-cell markers. No DNA is given; TCRdb re-called the 5' RACE reads and lists each CDR3 protein once. The sample is made up of roughly 430,000 distinct CDR3 sequences, and the top ten hold roughly 7.2% of it. The source material was blood T cells: a sorted CD56 or NKG2C T cell subset, CD4+ or CD8+ T cells, or bulk PBMC T cells (not recorded which). The origin of the receptors is a woman aged 18 to 75 in good health. Both conserved end residues are part of each CDR3.

V gene,J gene,CDR3 protein
TRBV25-1,TRBJ2-1,CASSEGRVYNEQFF
TRBV29-1,TRBJ1-2,CSAVGGEPYGYTF
TRBV20-1,TRBJ2-7,CSARSGNEYEQYF
TRBV10-3,TRBJ2-4,CAISEFPTGYGNIQYF
TRBV10-2,TRBJ2-2,CASRLTNTGELFF
TRBV19,TRBJ2-6,CASCTRETGANVLTF
TRBV12-3/TRBV12-4,TRBJ2-5,CASSANREETQYF
TRBV20-1,TRBJ1-2,CSANRGVYYGYTF
TRBV12-3/TRBV12-4,TRBJ2-3,CASSLRGSGGADTQYF
TRBV29-1,TRBJ2-1,CSVPSGRGGPYNEQFF
TRBV28,TRBJ2-7,CASSSGYEQYF
TRBV6-1,TRBJ2-1,CASTPSGTSAYNEQFF
TRBV15,TRBJ2-1,CATSRDVGNEQFF
TRBV11-2,TRBJ2-7,CASSLGWDTLRGNYEQYF
TRBV6-2/TRBV6-3,TRBJ2-5,CASSYLGGLETQYF
TRBV4-2,TRBJ2-2,CASRASGRAGELFF
TRBV7-3,TRBJ2-2,CASSLASHLTGELFF
TRBV6-5,TRBJ2-7,CASMGGSYEQYF
TRBV20-1,TRBJ2-5,CSARNLAGVETQYF
TRBV11-2,TRBJ1-2,CASSLFLGVGYTF
TRBV6-2/TRBV6-3,TRBJ2-3,CASTRRGGPNTQYF
TRBV12-3/TRBV12-4,TRBJ1-1,CASRGGGWDTEAFF
TRBV20-1,TRBJ2-5,CSVTRPQETQYF
TRBV7-8,TRBJ2-2,CASSSAMTLAGGNTGELFF
TRBV20-1,TRBJ1-1,CSAERTGTEAFF